The 29 T cell receptor beta chains in this list originate from one sample, sequenced in a study of blood T cell repertoires in COVID-19. Profiled with immunoSEQ multiplex PCR; TCRdb holds only in-frame clones, not every one. The sample has approximately 290,000 clones; around nine tenths are singletons. Material for sequencing was PBMCs or T cells enriched from blood (not recorded which). These TCRs come from a woman aged 25 to 45 who had recovered from COVID-19.

The chain employs TRBV7-8 and TRBJ1-2; 9 nucleotides match TRBD1. Germline V gene sequence: CDR1 SGHVS, CDR2 FQNEAQ. The V gene end was trimmed by 3 bases and the J gene end by 4 bases; junction bases not matched to a gene: 6. The CDR3 consists of 15 residues. CDR3 in DNA: TGTGCCAGCAGCTTCGACGGACAGGGGACCTATGGCTACACCTTC. The encoded protein is CASSFDGQGTYGYTF.

The V and J genes are TRBV2 and TRBJ2-7; maybe TRBD2 (6 bases). From germline, CDR1 is SNHLY and CDR2 FYNNEI. Trimming shortened V by 8 bases and J by 9 bases, and 26 bases separated the two germline ends. The CDR3 is 15 amino acids. The CDR3 loop is CASEGDSGTHTGQYF. The CDR3 DNA reads as TGTGCCAGCGAAGGAGACTCCGGGACTCACACCGGGCAGTACTTC.

The genes are TRBV24-1 and TRBJ2-6, with 10 bases that match TRBD1. The CDR3 contains 17 residues. The germline V gene encodes CDR1 KGHDR and CDR2 SFDVKD. The V segment lost 5 bases and the J segment 5 bases; nucleotides outside the gene matches: 8. Written as DNA, the CDR3 is TGTGCCACCAGTGGCGGGACAGGGGACCCCTGGGCCAACGTCCTGACTTTC. This encodes CATSGGTGDPWANVLTF.

V usage is TRBV28 and J usage is TRBJ2-7; perhaps TRBD2 as D (6 bases). The V end lost 7 bases, the J end lost 3 bases, and 16 bases lay between the germline ends. This CDR3 is 14 amino acids long. From germline, CDR1 is MDHEN and CDR2 SYDVKM. CDR3 nucleotide sequence: TGTGCCAGCACCGCCGGGACTGGCCGCTACGAGCAGTACTTC. Its translation: CASTAGTGRYEQYF.

V is TRBV29-1 and J is TRBJ2-1, with 11 bases aligning to TRBD1. J was trimmed by 12 bases and V by 5 bases; bases with no gene match: 3. The length of the CDR3 is 11 residues. CDR1 is SQVTM and CDR2 is ANQGSEA in the germline V gene. The CDR3 coding sequence is TGCAGCGTTTTGGGACAGGGGGGGCAGTTCTTC. Residues: CSVLGQGGQFF.

This chain connects TRBV11-1 to TRBJ1-5; 7 bases align to TRBD1. This CDR3 region has 13 residues. V lost 5 bases to trimming and J lost 6 bases; unmatched junction nucleotides: 4. Germline-derived CDR1 and CDR2 are SGHAT and FQDESV (reference sequence). The CDR3: CASSRDRAQPQHF. CDR3 DNA sequence: TGTGCCAGCAGCCGGGACAGAGCTCAGCCCCAGCATTTT.

The rearrangement joins TRBV5-6 to TRBJ2-2; the match to TRBD1 covers 7 bases. Per germline, CDR1 SGHDT and CDR2 YYEEEE. The CDR3 sequence is 16 residues long. V dropped 2 bases and J dropped 5; count of bases not matched to a gene: 9. CDR3 sequence (DNA): TGTGCCAGCAGCTTCCCCCAGACAGGGCGGACCGGGGAGCTGTTTTTT. It is translated as CASSFPQTGRTGELFF.

This sequence joins TRBV3-1 (or the pseudogene TRBV3-2) and TRBJ2-1; 12 positions agree with TRBD2. Trimming at V came to 4 bases and at J to 10 bases, leaving 8 bases not matched to a gene. The CDR3 runs to 15 residues. Germline loops: CDR1 LGHDT, CDR2 YNNKEL (reference sequence). DNA of the CDR3: TGTGCCAGCAGCCCCCGGACTAGCGGGAACGGGGAGCAGTTCTTC. Translation: CASSPRTSGNGEQFF.

This chain uses TRBV11-3 with TRBJ2-1; 10 bases fit TRBD1. The germline gives CDR1 SGHNT, CDR2 YENEEA. V trimming: 5 bases; J trimming: 10 bases; junction bases outside the gene matches: 5. There are 13 residues in the CDR3. CDR3 sequence: CASSGQGVREQFF. In DNA form, the CDR3 reads TGTGCCAGCAGCGGACAGGGGGTCAGGGAGCAGTTCTTC.

This chain connects TRBV24-1 to TRBJ2-7; possible D gene TRBD2, 5 bases. Germline CDR1 is KGHDR and CDR2 is SFDVKD. V dropped 1 base and J dropped 3 bases, with 6 bases sitting between them. CDR3 length: 13 amino acids. The CDR3 DNA reads as TGTGCCACCAGTGATTTTCGGGGCTACGAGCAGTACTTC. As protein: CATSDFRGYEQYF.

The CDR3 DNA follows: TGTGCCAGCAGTCGGACAGGGGCGCGCCAGCCCCAGCATTTT. Its translation: CASSRTGARQPQHF. V usage is TRBV28 and J usage is TRBJ1-5, with 9 nucleotides matching TRBD1. This CDR3 contains 14 residues. Germline CDR1 MDHEN, CDR2 SYDVKM. The ends lost 5 bases at V and 7 bases at J; junction bases unmatched: 6.

The rearrangement links TRBV6-1 to TRBJ1-3; 7 bases fit TRBD1. CDR1 and CDR2 (germline): MNHNS, SASEGT. With 3 bases clipped from V and 2 bases from J, the junction kept 1 base outside the gene matches. The CDR3 extends over 14 amino acids. This chain's CDR3 is CASSDRGAGNTIYF. CDR3 bases: TGTGCCAGCAGTGACAGGGGGGCTGGAAACACCATATATTTT.

J is TRBJ1-4 and V is TRBV20-1; 8 bases match TRBD1. This CDR3 has 17 residues. J gave up 1 base and V 3 bases, and 10 bases lay outside the gene matches. Germline values: CDR1 DFQATT, CDR2 SNEGSKA (reference sequence). CDR3 loop: CSASQGAGGRTNEKLFF. The CDR3 DNA follows: TGCAGTGCTAGTCAGGGGGCAGGTGGTAGAACTAATGAAAAACTGTTTTTT.

The chain recombines TRBV30 with TRBJ2-7, with TRBD2 as a possible D gene (6 bases). V lost 3 bases, J lost 0 bases, and 18 bases lay in between. The CDR3 sequence is 16 residues long. Germline V gene lookup returns CDR1 GTSNPN and CDR2 SVGIG (reference sequence). The CDR3 here is CAWRFGAGRVSYEQYF. The CDR3 DNA sequence: TGTGCCTGGAGGTTTGGTGCGGGGAGAGTCTCCTACGAGCAGTACTTC.

The chain joins TRBV28 to TRBJ2-7; TRBD2 matches 9 bases. The CDR3 extends over 15 amino acids. Germline CDR1 reads MDHEN; CDR2 reads SYDVKM. The J segment lost 2 bases and the V segment lost 3 bases, leaving 5 bases of the junction unmatched. As DNA, the CDR3 is TGTGCCAGCAGTTTTCAGACTAGCGGAGCCTACGAGCAGTACTTC. Protein: CASSFQTSGAYEQYF.

The rearrangement uses TRBV3-1 (or the pseudogene TRBV3-2) and TRBJ2-5; 7 bases fit TRBD1. There are 13 residues in the CDR3. Per the germline V gene, CDR1 is LGHDT and CDR2 is YNNKEL (reference sequence). J gave up 2 bases and V 4 bases, and 1 base lay outside the gene matches. For the CDR3, the DNA is TGTGCCAGCAGCCGGGGACAGCAAGAGACCCAGTACTTC. This sequence encodes CASSRGQQETQYF.

This clone has just a few counts. The chain is built from TRBV27 and TRBJ2-2; TRBD2 aligns across 8 bases. Germline values: CDR1 MNHEY, CDR2 SMNVEV (reference sequence). V was clipped by 3 bases and J by 6 bases; unmatched bases: 6. CDR3 length equals 15 residues. The CDR3 bases are TGTGCCAGCAGTTTCTACAGCGGGAGCTCCGGGGAGCTGTTTTTT. Translation gives CASSFYSGSSGELFF.

V is TRBV10-3 and J is TRBJ2-5, with TRBD2 matching 13 bases. The CDR3 sequence is 16 residues long. Germline trimming cut 5 bases from V and 5 bases from J; bases unmatched to any gene: 8. The germline V gene has CDR1 ENHRY and CDR2 SYGVKD. CDR3 sequence: CAISSGTSGKGETQYF. The DNA of the CDR3 is TGTGCCATCAGTAGTGGGACTAGCGGGAAAGGGGAGACCCAGTACTTC.

This chain uses TRBV6-5 with TRBJ2-7; D may be TRBD1 (5 bases). This CDR3 is built from 16 residues. Trimming removed 0 bases from V and 0 bases from J, with 12 bases in between. Germline CDR1 is MNHEY and CDR2 is SVGAGI. This CDR3 is CASSYSRQPISYEQYF. In DNA form, the CDR3 reads TGTGCCAGCAGTTACTCGAGACAGCCTATCTCCTACGAGCAGTACTTC.

The rearrangement joins TRBV7-8 to TRBJ2-1, with D tentatively TRBD2 (5 bases). The CDR3 spans 16 residues. Germline V CDR1 and CDR2: SGHVS, FQNEAQ. With 1 base removed from V and 7 bases from J, the gap between germline ends came to 17 bases. The CDR3 loop is CASSLDRLATMNEQFF. The DNA of the CDR3 is TGTGCCAGCAGCTTAGATCGGCTAGCTACTATGAATGAGCAGTTCTTC. Supplemented by reference TRBV7-8 and TRBJ2-1, the full variable domain reads GAGVSQSPRYKVAKRGQDVALRCDPISGHVSLFWYQQALGQGPEFLTYFQNEAQLDKSGLPSDRFFAERPEGSVSTLKIQRTQQEDSAVYLCASSLDRLATMNEQFFGPGTRLTVL.

The J gene is TRBJ2-6, the V gene TRBV18; D not certain. The V gene lost 5 bases and the J gene lost 2 bases, with 7 bases spanning the gap. CDR1 and CDR2 (germline): KGHSH, LQKENI. The length of the CDR3 is 14 residues. CDR3 coding DNA: TGTGCCAGCTCATACAGTACTGGGGCCAACGTCCTGACTTTC. Translating it yields CASSYSTGANVLTF.

V is TRBV9 and J is TRBJ2-2; 7 bases are shared with TRBD1. This CDR3 is built from 15 residues. V was clipped by 4 bases and J by 5 bases; unmatched bases: 8. From germline, CDR1 is SGDLS and CDR2 YYNGEE. CDR3 sequence: CASSPGTDGTGELFF. Here the CDR3 DNA reads TGTGCCAGCAGCCCCGGGACAGATGGAACCGGGGAGCTGTTTTTT. The whole variable domain, filled in from reference TRBV9 and TRBJ2-2, reads DSGVTQTPKHLITATGQRVTLRCSPRSGDLSVYWYQQSLDQGLQFLIQYYNGEERAKGNILERFSAQQFPDLHSELNLSSLELGDSALYFCASSPGTDGTGELFFGEGSRLTVL.

This chain uses TRBV27 with TRBJ1-1; D not certain. Germline CDR1 is MNHEY and CDR2 is SMNVEV (reference sequence). The CDR3 spans 13 residues. V gave up 0 bases and J gave up 3 bases, with 5 bases separating them. The DNA for the CDR3 is TGTGCCAGCAGTTTATCCGCAGACACTGAAGCTTTCTTT. Encoded protein: CASSLSADTEAFF.

The rearrangement joins TRBV19 to TRBJ2-2; 8 bases fit TRBD2. The CDR3 is made up of 20 amino acids. Germline V gene sequence: CDR1 LNHDA, CDR2 SQIVND (reference sequence). Trimming removed 6 bases from V and 4 bases from J; junction bases left unmatched: 22. For the CDR3, the DNA is TGTGCCAGTAGACACACGGGGGGGGCGCGCACCACCGGGGGCACCGGGGAGCTGTTTTTT. Protein product: CASRHTGGARTTGGTGELFF.

This chain links TRBV4-3 with TRBJ2-5; D unclear. Trimming removed 0 bases from V and 2 bases from J, with 13 bases in between. CDR3 size: 16 residues. CDR1 and CDR2 from the germline V gene are LGHNA and YSLEER. CDR3 region: CASSQDGRKIQETQYF. CDR3 coding DNA: TGCGCCAGCAGCCAAGATGGGCGCAAAATTCAAGAGACCCAGTACTTC.

The chain uses TRBV2 and TRBJ1-4; no clear D gene. In germline, CDR1 is SNHLY, CDR2 FYNNEI. This CDR3 region has 10 residues. Trimming removed 5 bases from V and 12 bases from J, with 7 bases in between. The CDR3 nucleotides are TGTGCCAGCAGTAGTCGAGAACTGTTTTTT. Amino acids: CASSSRELFF.

This clone was observed once. V and J are TRBV5-4 and TRBJ2-7, with 7 bases that match TRBD1. The germline V gene has CDR1 SGHNT and CDR2 YYREEE (reference sequence). V lost 3 bases, J lost 5 bases, and 8 bases stayed unmatched. This CDR3 has 14 residues. CDR3 sequence: CASSSPTGLDEQYF. CDR3 bases: TGTGCCAGCAGCTCGCCGACAGGGTTAGACGAGCAGTACTTC.

V is TRBV5-1 and J is TRBJ2-1, with 9 bases that match TRBD2. The CDR3 runs 15 residues. V gave up 7 bases and J gave up 4 bases; unmatched junction bases: 9. Germline-derived CDR1 and CDR2 are SGHRS and YFSETQ. The CDR3 is CASATLAGPYNEQFF. CDR3 nucleotide sequence: TGCGCCAGCGCCACCCTAGCGGGACCTTACAATGAGCAGTTCTTC. Together with reference TRBV5-1 and TRBJ2-1, the CDR3 gives the full variable domain: KAGVTQTPRYLIKTRGQQVTLSCSPISGHRSVSWYQQTPGQGLQFLFEYFSETQRNKGNFPGRFSGRQFSNSRSEMNVSTLELGDSALYLCASATLAGPYNEQFFGPGTRLTVL.

V is TRBV7-3 and J is TRBJ2-2; 7 nucleotides match TRBD2. This CDR3 spans 15 amino acids. With 3 bases clipped from V and 2 bases from J, the junction kept 3 bases outside the gene matches. Per the germline V gene, CDR1 is SGHTA and CDR2 is FQGTGA. The CDR3 here is CASSFGGSNTGELFF. CDR3 nucleotide sequence: TGTGCCAGCAGCTTCGGCGGGAGTAACACCGGGGAGCTGTTTTTT.